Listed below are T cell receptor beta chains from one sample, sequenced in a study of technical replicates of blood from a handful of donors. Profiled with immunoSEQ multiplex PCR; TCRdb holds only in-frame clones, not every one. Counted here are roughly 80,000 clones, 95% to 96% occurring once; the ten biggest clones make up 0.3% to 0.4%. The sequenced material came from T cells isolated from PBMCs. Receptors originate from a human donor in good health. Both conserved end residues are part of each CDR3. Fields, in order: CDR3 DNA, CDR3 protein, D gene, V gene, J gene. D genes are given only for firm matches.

DNA: TGTGCCAGCAGTTTGGCTAGGTTCTACGAGCAGTACTTC
CDR3: CASSLARFYEQYF
D: .
V: TRBV28
J: TRBJ2-7

DNA: TGCGCCAGCAGCTTGGGTGGGCTCGCGGAGCAGTACTTC
CDR3: CASSLGGLAEQYF
D: .
V: TRBV5-1
J: TRBJ2-7

DNA: TGTGCCACCAATCCGGGGGATAGCGGAGCCAAGCAGTACTTC
CDR3: CATNPGDSGAKQYF
D: .
V: TRBV27
J: TRBJ2-7

DNA: TGTGCCAGCAGCTTAGTAGCCCAGCAGAAAGAGACCCAGTACTTC
CDR3: CASSLVAQQKETQYF
D: .
V: TRBV11-3
J: TRBJ2-5

DNA: TGTGCCAGCGGGGCAGGTAGCACAGATACGCAGTATTTT
CDR3: CASGAGSTDTQYF
D: .
V: TRBV28
J: TRBJ2-3

DNA: TGTGCCAGCAGCTTTCCGTCGGGGTCAGATACGCAGTATTTT
CDR3: CASSFPSGSDTQYF
D: .
V: TRBV6-5
J: TRBJ2-3

DNA: TGTGCCAGCAGCTTGGGTGGGACAGGGGGATTCCCCTACGAGCAGTACTTC
CDR3: CASSLGGTGGFPYEQYF
D: TRBD1
V: TRBV7-9
J: TRBJ2-7

DNA: TGTGCCAGCAGTGAAGTCGCAGAACTGTTTTTT
CDR3: CASSEVAELFF
D: .
V: TRBV2
J: TRBJ1-4

DNA: TGTGCCAGTAGTATCCTAACTGGACAGGGTGTCGAAAAACTGTTTTTT
CDR3: CASSILTGQGVEKLFF
D: TRBD1
V: TRBV19
J: TRBJ1-4

DNA: TGTGCCAGCAGAATACAGATGGCGGGGAACACTGAAGCTTTCTTT
CDR3: CASRIQMAGNTEAFF
D: .
V: TRBV2
J: TRBJ1-1

DNA: TGTGCCAGTAGTATACAGGGAGGAGATGAGCAGTTCTTC
CDR3: CASSIQGGDEQFF
D: .
V: TRBV19
J: TRBJ2-1

DNA: TGTGCCAGCAGCTCGTACAACGGGGTCAACACAGATACGCAGTATTTT
CDR3: CASSSYNGVNTDTQYF
D: .
V: TRBV11-3
J: TRBJ2-3

DNA: TGTGCCAGCAGCGCAAGTCTAGCGGGAGGGTACGAGCAGTACTTC
CDR3: CASSASLAGGYEQYF
D: TRBD2
V: TRBV7-2
J: TRBJ2-7

DNA: TGTGCCAGCAGCGTTGGACAGGGAGGCTACGAGCAGTACTTC
CDR3: CASSVGQGGYEQYF
D: TRBD1
V: TRBV9
J: TRBJ2-7

DNA: TGTGCCAGCAGCTTGGGATTCGGGGAAGGCAATCAGCCCCAGCATTTT
CDR3: CASSLGFGEGNQPQHF
D: .
V: TRBV5-6
J: TRBJ1-5

DNA: TGTGCCAGCAGCCCTCCCGGGACAGATGTAGCTTTCTTT
CDR3: CASSPPGTDVAFF
D: TRBD1
V: TRBV6-5
J: TRBJ1-1

DNA: TGTGCCAGCAGAAAGGGGGACTACGATGGCTACACCTTC
CDR3: CASRKGDYDGYTF
D: .
V: TRBV6-1
J: TRBJ1-2

DNA: TGTGCCAGCAGTTTAGTGGGACAGATGAACACCGGGGAGCTGTTTTTT
CDR3: CASSLVGQMNTGELFF
D: TRBD1
V: TRBV6-5
J: TRBJ2-2

DNA: TGTGCCTGGGGCACAGGGGGTGCAAACTATGGCTACACCTTC
CDR3: CAWGTGGANYGYTF
D: TRBD1
V: TRBV30
J: TRBJ1-2

DNA: TGCAGCGTGTACACAGGGGGCACGAACACTGAAGCTTTCTTT
CDR3: CSVYTGGTNTEAFF
D: TRBD1
V: TRBV29-1
J: TRBJ1-1

DNA: TGTGCCAGCAGTTTGGTCGGGACCTACGAGCAGTACTTC
CDR3: CASSLVGTYEQYF
D: .
V: TRBV28
J: TRBJ2-7

DNA: TGCGCCAGCAGCACCGAGCGTAATGAAAAACTGTTTTTT
CDR3: CASSTERNEKLFF
D: .
V: TRBV5-1
J: TRBJ1-4

DNA: TGCGCCAGCAGCTTGGACAGGGGGCATAATGAGCAGTTCTTC
CDR3: CASSLDRGHNEQFF
D: TRBD1
V: TRBV5-1
J: TRBJ2-1

DNA: TGTGCCATCAGTGAGGGCACAACCTCTGGAAACACCATATATTTT
CDR3: CAISEGTTSGNTIYF
D: .
V: TRBV10-3
J: TRBJ1-3

DNA: TGCGCCAGCAGCTTGTTCAGCGGGAGGAACAATGAGCAGTTCTTC
CDR3: CASSLFSGRNNEQFF
D: TRBD2
V: TRBV5-1
J: TRBJ2-1

DNA: TGTGCCAGCGTAGCGGGAGGGCCAAATACGCAGTATTTT
CDR3: CASVAGGPNTQYF
D: TRBD2
V: TRBV28
J: TRBJ2-3